A selection of T cell receptor beta chains follows, all from one sample in a study of CD8 T cells in ankylosing spondylitis. TCRdb re-analysed the 5' RACE reads in MiXCR, keeping a single row per CDR3 protein. The sample has roughly 700,000 distinct CDR3 sequences, roughly 19% seen once. The sample comprised blood, either unsorted or a sorted T cell fraction (not recorded which). These receptors were taken from a male donor with ankylosing spondylitis. CDR3s include the opening cysteine and the closing phenylalanine or tryptophan. D genes are given only for firm matches. Size values are once, few and many counts, or a class for expanded clones, and some rows have none.

clone size | J gene | V gene | D gene | CDR3 protein | CDR3 DNA
- | TRBJ2-2 | TRBV4-2 | - | CASSPELGELFF | TGTGCCAGCAGCCCGGAGCTCGGGGAGCTGTTTTTT
- | TRBJ1-1 | TRBV27 | - | CASSQGSGKAFF | TGTGCCAGCAGCCAGGGGTCGGGGAAAGCTTTCTTT
few | TRBJ2-1 | TRBV29-1 | TRBD1 | CSVERQGQNNEQFF | TGCAGCGTTGAAAGACAGGGGCAAAACAATGAGCAGTTCTTC
few | TRBJ2-2 | TRBV5-1 | - | CASSLDGQGYTGELFF | TGCGCCAGCAGCTTGGACGGACAAGGTTACACCGGGGAGCTGTTTTTT
many | TRBJ2-3 | TRBV2 | - | CASRGDNTDTQYF | TGTGCCAGCAGGGGGGACAACACAGATACGCAGTATTTT
- | TRBJ2-5 | TRBV29-1 | - | CSVGGPPLQRQETQYF | TGCAGCGTTGGGGGACCACCCTTGCAGAGACAAGAGACCCAGTACTTC
- | TRBJ2-5 | TRBV27 | - | CASSLSGLAETQYF | TGTGCCAGCAGTTTATCGGGGTTGGCAGAGACCCAGTACTTC
- | TRBJ1-1 | TRBV4-1 | - | CASSQGGRKNEAFF | TGCGCCAGCAGCCAAGGGGGCAGGAAAAATGAAGCTTTCTTT
- | TRBJ2-5 | TRBV11-2 | - | CASSLGAYLEETQYF | TGTGCCAGCAGCTTAGGGGCTTACCTAGAAGAGACCCAGTACTTC
once | TRBJ2-7 | TRBV4-1 | TRBD1 | CASSHPSTGVYEQYF | TGCGCCAGCAGCCATCCCTCGACAGGGGTCTACGAGCAGTACTTC
- | TRBJ2-1 | TRBV11-2 | - | CASSFTTGYNEQFF | TGTGCCAGCAGCTTCACGACCGGGTACAATGAGCAGTTCTTC
- | TRBJ2-1 | TRBV20-1 | TRBD1 | CSAPGQYQYEQFF | TGCAGTGCCCCGGGACAGTACCAGTATGAGCAGTTCTTC
- | TRBJ2-2 | TRBV29-1 | - | CSVVSPMGGELFF | TGCAGCGTTGTATCGCCCATGGGAGGGGAGCTGTTTTTT
few | TRBJ2-7 | TRBV6-1 | - | CASSGGDVLGEQYF | TGTGCCAGCAGTGGGGGGGACGTTCTGGGAGAGCAGTACTTC
few | TRBJ1-2 | TRBV5-1 | TRBD1 | CASSSTPGQGLPDYGYTF | TGCGCCAGCAGCTCAACACCGGGACAGGGGTTGCCTGACTATGGCTACACCTTC
many | TRBJ2-6 | TRBV4-3 | - | CASSHGRTSGANVLTF | TGCGCCAGCAGCCACGGACGGACCTCTGGGGCCAACGTCCTGACTTTC
few | TRBJ2-2 | TRBV20-1 | - | CSAKIGNTGELFF | TGCAGTGCGAAGATAGGGAACACCGGGGAGCTGTTTTTT
few | TRBJ2-7 | TRBV29-1 | - | CSVAFNPNHPAYEQYF | TGCAGCGTCGCTTTTAATCCCAATCACCCTGCCTACGAGCAGTACTTC
- | TRBJ1-1 | TRBV21-1 | - | CASSKDWVGRGVNTEAFF | TGTGCCAGCAGCAAAGATTGGGTGGGCAGGGGGGTGAACACTGAAGCTTTCTTT
- | TRBJ2-1 | TRBV7-9 | - | CASSGTPSYNEQFF | TGTGCCAGCTCGGGCACTCCATCATACAATGAGCAGTTCTTC
few | TRBJ2-3 | TRBV24-1 | TRBD1 | CATSDETGAPSTDTQYF | TGTGCCACCAGTGATGAAACAGGGGCTCCTAGCACAGATACGCAGTATTTT
- | TRBJ2-1 | TRBV11-2 | - | CASSSSGGGPNEQFF | TGTGCCAGCAGCTCTAGCGGAGGGGGACCCAATGAGCAGTTCTTC
- | TRBJ2-3 | TRBV2 | TRBD1 | CASRPRQGVADTQYF | TGTGCCAGCAGACCCAGACAGGGGGTTGCAGATACGCAGTATTTT
- | TRBJ2-1 | TRBV18 | - | CASSLPRRTYNEQFF | TGTGCCAGCTCTCTCCCACGGAGGACCTACAATGAGCAGTTCTTC
- | TRBJ1-6 | TRBV5-8 | - | CASSRGPNTTPLHF | TGTGCCAGCAGCCGGGGACCGAATACGACACCCCTCCACTTT
few | TRBJ2-3 | TRBV6-5 | - | CASSYNFLSTDTQYF | TGTGCCAGCAGTTACAACTTCCTAAGCACAGATACGCAGTATTTT
- | TRBJ2-1 | TRBV4-1 | TRBD2 | CASSQGRLAGVNEQFF | TGCGCCAGCAGCCAAGGGAGACTAGCGGGAGTCAATGAGCAGTTCTTC
few | TRBJ2-5 | TRBV5-1 | TRBD2 | CASSRGLDQETQYF | TGCGCCAGCAGCCGGGGACTAGACCAAGAGACCCAGTACTTC
many | TRBJ1-5 | TRBV5-8 | - | CASSWGTIENQPQHF | TGTGCCAGCAGCTGGGGGACAATAGAAAATCAGCCCCAGCATTTT
- | TRBJ1-5 | TRBV4-3 | - | CASSQVTGPAQPQHF | TGCGCCAGCAGCCAAGTTACAGGGCCCGCTCAGCCCCAGCATTTT
few | TRBJ2-3 | TRBV4-1 | - | CASSQEAPGTDTQYF | TGCGCCAGCAGCCAAGAAGCGCCGGGCACAGATACGCAGTATTTT
- | TRBJ1-1 | TRBV7-2 | - | CASSRDPNTEAFF | TGTGCCAGCAGCAGGGACCCGAACACTGAAGCTTTCTTT
- | TRBJ1-5 | TRBV29-1 | - | CSVGAGLNQPQHF | TGCAGCGTTGGGGCAGGCCTCAATCAGCCCCAGCATTTT
few | TRBJ2-7 | TRBV3-1 | - | CASSQTGTLRAYEQYF | TGTGCCAGCAGCCAAACTGGGACTCTTCGGGCCTACGAGCAGTACTTC
- | TRBJ2-5 | TRBV4-2 | - | CASSPLGEETQYF | TGTGCCAGCAGCCCACTCGGAGAGGAGACCCAGTACTTC
- | TRBJ2-1 | TRBV20-1 | - | CSASKGSSYNEQFF | TGCAGTGCTAGTAAGGGGAGCTCCTACAATGAGCAGTTCTTC
few | TRBJ2-2 | TRBV6-5 | - | CASSYLSPSTGELFF | TGTGCCAGCAGTTACTTGTCCCCGAGCACCGGGGAGCTGTTTTTT
- | TRBJ2-1 | TRBV19 | TRBD2 | CASSEGLGISF | TGTGCCAGTAGTGAGGGACTAGGTATCTCCTTC
few | TRBJ2-1 | TRBV9 | - | CASSVAGGRENEQFF | TGTGCCAGCAGCGTAGCTGGTGGGAGAGAGAATGAGCAGTTCTTC
- | TRBJ1-6 | TRBV5-1 | - | CASSLTVTNSPLHF | TGCGCCAGCAGCTTGACAGTAACAAATTCACCCCTCCACTTT
- | TRBJ2-1 | TRBV12-3/TRBV12-4 | TRBD2 | CASSLLAVNEQFF | TGTGCCAGCAGTTTGCTAGCGGTAAATGAGCAGTTCTTC
few | TRBJ1-3 | TRBV6-1 | - | CASRTTDSQNTIYF | TGTGCCAGCAGGACGACCGACAGCCAAAACACCATATATTTT
few | TRBJ2-7 | TRBV20-1 | TRBD2 | CSADGLAGGLSSYEQYF | TGCAGTGCTGACGGACTAGCGGGAGGGCTGAGCTCCTACGAGCAGTACTTC
- | TRBJ2-7 | TRBV5-1 | TRBD2 | CASRGGDPGSEQYF | TGCGCCAGCCGTGGGGGGGACCCAGGCTCCGAGCAGTACTTC
- | TRBJ1-6 | TRBV28 | TRBD1 | CASAERDRGNSPLHF | TGTGCCAGTGCTGAGCGGGACAGGGGTAATTCACCCCTCCACTTT
few | TRBJ2-5 | TRBV12-3/TRBV12-4 | - | CASSQRGARETQYF | TGTGCCAGCAGTCAACGGGGGGCTCGGGAGACCCAGTACTTC